This entry lists 24 T cell receptor beta chains sequenced from one sample in a study of Ad26.COV2.S vaccination and SARS-CoV-2 variants (dated by TCRdb to the early 2020s). The treatment or condition label, read with the paper, signifies: around 19 received Ad26.COV2.S at low or high dose, single or two shots; about 5 received placebo; per-sample allocation not given. For vaccine and placebo recipients, the sequenced repertoires came from samples collected on day 63 after the first injection. The library relied on the immunoSEQ multiplex PCR assay. TCRdb carries this immuneACCESS record with in-frame sequences only. Its versions omit some clonotypes, under half of them owing to an unresolved V gene in the studies checked, with the rest unexplained. The sample table lists more than 300,000 clones, roughly 86% of them with a count of one. The ten largest clonotypes hold roughly 1.9% of the sample.

The sequencing here drew on peripheral blood, taken in a trial of Ad26.COV2.S vaccine versus placebo. The source of these receptors is a person aged 18-65 years who received the Ad26.COV2.S COVID-19 vaccine or a placebo.

The chain has TRBV11-2 and TRBJ1-2, with D perhaps matching TRBD1 (5 bases). CDR3 length: 16 residues. Germline assignment: CDR1 SGHAT and CDR2 FQNNGV. V was shortened by 1 base and J by 8 bases, with 20 bases between the two germline ends. The chain's CDR3 is CASSLGGTLGRGGYTF. CDR3 bases: TGTGCCAGCAGCTTAGGAGGGACGCTGGGGCGTGGAGGCTACACCTTC.

V is TRBV25-1 and J is TRBJ2-1; 8 bases agree with TRBD2. V was pared by 4 bases and J by 2 bases, with 7 bases of the junction left unmatched. This CDR3 region has 16 residues. CDR1 is MGHDK, CDR2 SYGVNS, per germline. The CDR3 sequence: CASSARLAGTYNEQFF. The CDR3 coding sequence is TGTGCCAGCAGTGCCAGATTAGCGGGGACCTACAATGAGCAGTTCTTC.

This rearrangement joins TRBV5-1 to TRBJ2-6; 7 nucleotides align to TRBD1. J was trimmed by 0 bases and V by 4 bases; bases with no gene match: 7. The V gene's germline CDR1 is SGHRS and CDR2 YFSETQ. This CDR3 spans 17 amino acids. This chain's CDR3 is CASSLTGLGSGANVLTF. The CDR3 nucleotides are TGCGCCAGCAGCCTGACAGGGTTAGGCTCTGGGGCCAACGTCCTGACTTTC.

The chain is built from TRBV13 and TRBJ1-1, with no clear D. CDR3 length equals 13 residues. The V gene lost 0 bases and the J gene lost 7 bases, with 9 bases spanning the gap. The germline gives CDR1 PRHDT, CDR2 FYEKMQ (reference sequence). CDR3 amino acids: CASSLGPRGEAFF. The CDR3 region has the DNA TGTGCCAGCAGCTTAGGCCCCCGGGGTGAAGCTTTCTTT.

The V and J genes are TRBV2 and TRBJ2-7; 7 bases fit TRBD1. CDR1 and CDR2 (germline): SNHLY, FYNNEI. The CDR3 has 15 amino acids. The V gene end was trimmed by 0 bases and the J gene end by 4 bases; junction bases not matched to a gene: 6. CDR3 protein: CASSEALGTAYEQYF. DNA for the CDR3: TGTGCCAGCAGTGAAGCTCTAGGGACAGCGTACGAGCAGTACTTC.

The V call is TRBV30, the J call TRBJ2-7; D perhaps matches TRBD1 (6 bases). The CDR3 runs 14 residues. Germline CDR1 is GTSNPN and CDR2 is SVGIG (reference sequence). The germline V and J ends were trimmed by 0 bases and 4 bases, with 13 bases remaining between them. In DNA, the CDR3 is TGTGCCTGGAGTGTAGGGACAAGGCTATACGAGCAGTACTTC. Its protein is CAWSVGTRLYEQYF. Drawing the rest from reference TRBV30 and TRBJ2-7, the complete variable domain is SQTIHQWPATLVQPVGSPLSLECTVEGTSNPNLYWYRQAAGRGLQLLFYSVGIGQISSEVPQNLSASRPQDRQFILSSKKLLLSDSGFYLCAWSVGTRLYEQYFGPGTRLTVT.

V and J are TRBV6-5 and TRBJ1-3, with a weak D call TRBD1 (5 bases). Germline lookup yields CDR1 MNHEY and CDR2 SVGAGI. Trimming left V 2 bases short and J 0 bases short, with 11 bases between. CDR3 length equals 16 residues. CDR3 sequence reads: CASSYGRAHSGNTIYF. CDR3 nucleotides: TGTGCCAGCAGTTACGGCAGGGCGCACTCTGGAAACACCATATATTTT.

The chain joins TRBV30 to TRBJ1-1; D is undetermined. This CDR3 contains 13 residues. The V gene lost 0 bases and the J gene lost 6 bases, with 11 bases spanning the gap. CDR1 and CDR2 (germline): GTSNPN, SVGIG (reference sequence). The CDR3 reads CAWSVRGLSEAFF. Here the CDR3 DNA reads TGTGCCTGGAGTGTCAGAGGGCTTTCTGAAGCTTTCTTT.

The chain joins TRBV5-4 to TRBJ2-5, with D maybe TRBD1 (6 bases). Germline V gene sequence: CDR1 SGHNT, CDR2 YYREEE (reference sequence). Trimming removed 9 bases from V and 3 bases from J, with 15 bases in between. The CDR3 extends over 13 amino acids. The CDR3: CATAGQFKETQYF. The CDR3, as DNA: TGTGCCACTGCCGGACAGTTTAAAGAGACCCAGTACTTC.

The V gene is TRBV7-2, the J gene TRBJ1-2, with 7 bases lining up with TRBD1. The CDR3 is 15 amino acids. J gave up 4 bases and V 5 bases, and 10 bases lay outside the gene matches. Germline V gene data show CDR1 as SGHTA and CDR2 as FQGNSA. Here the CDR3 reads CASSERGGRSYGYTF. CDR3 bases: TGTGCCAGCAGCGAAAGAGGGGGCCGTAGCTATGGCTACACCTTC.

The V call is TRBV30, the J call TRBJ2-5; D is uncertain. Germline CDR1 is GTSNPN and CDR2 is SVGIG (reference sequence). This CDR3 is 14 amino acids long. Trimming left V 4 bases short and J 5 bases short, with 17 bases between. The CDR3, as DNA: TGTGCCTGGAATTTAGGCCAAAAAGGGGAGACCCAGTACTTC. Protein product: CAWNLGQKGETQYF.

The rearrangement uses TRBV6-6 and TRBJ2-2; D is unresolved. Germline CDR1 reads MNHNY; CDR2 reads SVGAGI (reference sequence). The CDR3 runs to 16 residues. Trimming left V 0 bases short and J 2 bases short, with 10 bases between. As DNA, the CDR3 is TGTGCCAGCAGTTACTCACCTGAACCAAACACCGGGGAGCTGTTTTTT. Encoded protein: CASSYSPEPNTGELFF.

This clone has a single count. The rearrangement uses TRBV2 and TRBJ1-4; the D gene is possibly TRBD1 (5 bases). V lost 4 bases, J lost 0 bases, and 15 bases lay in between. Looked up from germline, CDR1 is SNHLY and CDR2 is FYNNEI. The CDR3 is made up of 17 amino acids. CDR3 DNA sequence: TGTGCCAGCAGTGGTGCCAGGGAATTTGCAACTAATGAAAAACTGTTTTTT. Translation: CASSGAREFATNEKLFF.

The chain joins TRBV9 to TRBJ2-5; D gene ambiguous. From germline, CDR1 is SGDLS and CDR2 YYNGEE. V gave up 2 bases and J gave up 0 bases, with 8 bases separating them. The CDR3 contains 14 residues. CDR3 in DNA: TGTGCCAGCAGCGTCAGGTCTAACCAAGAGACCCAGTACTTC. It is translated as CASSVRSNQETQYF.

V is TRBV11-2 and J is TRBJ2-3; D possibly corresponds to TRBD2 (6 bases). The germline CDR1 and CDR2 sequences are SGHAT and FQNNGV. V lost 2 bases to trimming and J lost 5 bases, with 17 bases between them. CDR3 size: 16 residues. The CDR3 DNA reads TGTGCCAGCAGCTTAACGGGGCGGGGTAACGTAGATACGCAGTATTTT. Protein: CASSLTGRGNVDTQYF.

This clone showed up just a few times. The V and J genes are TRBV5-1 and TRBJ1-3, with D maybe TRBD1 (5 bases). Deletions cut 0 bases from V and 3 bases from J, with 10 bases between. This CDR3 region has 15 residues. Germline values: CDR1 SGHRS, CDR2 YFSETQ. The CDR3 nucleotides read TGCGCCAGCAGCTTGGGACAGCCTAATGGAAACACCATATATTTT. Translation: CASSLGQPNGNTIYF.

CDR3 DNA: TGTGCCAGCAGCTTATCGTGGGGTGGGGAAGCTTTCTTT. The encoded protein is CASSLSWGGEAFF. This rearrangement joins TRBV9 to TRBJ1-1; D is ambiguous. The CDR3 length is 13 residues. CDR1 is SGDLS and CDR2 is YYNGEE in the germline V gene. V dropped 4 bases and J dropped 8 bases, with 15 bases sitting between them.

The chain combines TRBV6-2 or TRBV6-3 with TRBJ1-2, with D possibly matching TRBD1 (5 bases). This CDR3 spans 13 amino acids. Germline assignment: CDR1 MNHEY and CDR2 SVGEGT. V was pared by 6 bases and J by 10 bases, with 18 bases between. The CDR3 spells CASSRDTVGAYTF. DNA for the CDR3: TGTGCCAGCAGCCGAGACACCGTAGGGGCCTACACCTTC.

Only a few counts were recorded for this clone. The genes are TRBV5-1 and TRBJ2-7; 9 nucleotides line up with TRBD1. From germline, CDR1 is SGHRS and CDR2 YFSETQ. Unmatched junction bases numbered 5, after V lost 4 bases and J lost 3 bases. This CDR3 comprises 14 residues. CDR3 in DNA: TGCGCCAGCAGCAAACGGACAGGGGACTACGAGCAGTACTTC. Amino acid sequence: CASSKRTGDYEQYF. The entire variable domain, with the rest obtained from reference TRBV5-1 and TRBJ2-7, is as follows: KAGVTQTPRYLIKTRGQQVTLSCSPISGHRSVSWYQQTPGQGLQFLFEYFSETQRNKGNFPGRFSGRQFSNSRSEMNVSTLELGDSALYLCASSKRTGDYEQYFGPGTRLTVT.

The chain has TRBV18 and TRBJ2-7; TRBD1 matches at 8 bases. Germline trimming cut 4 bases from V and 4 bases from J; bases unmatched to any gene: 9. Germline values: CDR1 KGHSH, CDR2 LQKENI. The CDR3 contains 15 residues. CDR3 sequence: CASSLKTGTGYEQYF. The CDR3 bases are TGTGCCAGCTCACTGAAAACCGGGACAGGATACGAGCAGTACTTC.

V usage is TRBV18 and J usage is TRBJ1-1; the D is unclear. The CDR3 runs to 16 residues. V lost 1 base and J 1 base, leaving 13 bases between the germline ends. Germline V gives CDR1 KGHSH, CDR2 LQKENI. CDR3 region: CASSPRWAYTNTEAFF. The CDR3 DNA is TGTGCCAGCTCACCACGGTGGGCATACACGAACACTGAAGCTTTCTTT. The full variable domain, completed using reference TRBV18 and TRBJ1-1, is NAGVMQNPRHLVRRRGQEARLRCSPMKGHSHVYWYRQLPEEGLKFMVYLQKENIIDESGMPKERFSAEFPKEGPSILRIQQVVRGDSAAYFCASSPRWAYTNTEAFFGQGTRLTVV.

V usage is TRBV6-5 and J usage is TRBJ1-5, with D hard to call. Looked up from germline, CDR1 is MNHEY and CDR2 is SVGAGI. This CDR3 has 13 amino acids. Trimming cost V 5 bases and J 6 bases, with 11 bases left between them. DNA for the CDR3: TGTGCCAGCAGTACGGGCGAGGGTCAGCCCCAGCATTTT. This sequence encodes CASSTGEGQPQHF.

This chain links TRBV5-6 with TRBJ1-1; 7 positions agree with TRBD1. Trimming removed 4 bases from V and 11 bases from J; junction bases left unmatched: 20. The germline V gene has CDR1 SGHDT and CDR2 YYEEEE. The CDR3 consists of 16 residues. CDR3 amino acids: CASSPTGSAGGRKAFF. The CDR3 DNA reads as TGTGCCAGCAGCCCGACAGGGTCCGCCGGGGGGCGTAAGGCTTTCTTT.

J is TRBJ1-2 and V is TRBV10-2; tentative D call: TRBD1 (6 bases). The germline CDR1 and CDR2 sequences are WSHSY and SAAADI. V was shortened by 1 base and J by 4 bases, with 13 bases between the two germline ends. This CDR3 has 15 residues. CDR3 sequence (DNA): TGCGCCAGCAGTGAGTGGGACAAAGGAGGCTATGGCTACACCTTC. Protein: CASSEWDKGGYGYTF.